Listed below are T cell receptor beta chains from one sample, sequenced in a study of blood T cell repertoires in COVID-19. The data were produced by immunoSEQ multiplex PCR, yet TCRdb's version contains in-frame clones alone and is incomplete. The repertoire holds under 200,000 clones, with roughly 86% as singletons. The sequenced sample was peripheral blood. These receptors were taken from a man between 65 and 79 years old with acute or convalescent COVID-19. Both conserved end residues are part of each CDR3. D genes are given only for firm matches. Size values are once, few and many counts, or a class for expanded clones, and some rows have none.

v_call	clone_size	j_call	d_call	cdr3_aa	cdr3_nt
TRBV7-2	-	TRBJ2-7	TRBD2	CASSRGTSGGREQYF	TGTGCCAGCAGCAGAGGGACTAGCGGGGGGAGAGAGCAGTACTTC
TRBV6-1	-	TRBJ2-3	TRBD2	CASSETGSSGGNTDTQYF	TGTGCCAGCAGTGAGACTGGTTCTAGCGGGGGGAACACAGATACGCAGTATTTT
TRBV5-4	-	TRBJ2-5	TRBD2	CASSFPRGVGETQYF	TGTGCCAGCAGCTTCCCGCGGGGGGTTGGCGAGACCCAGTACTTC
TRBV3-1/TRBV3-2	once	TRBJ2-1	TRBD2	CASSQSLLAGYEQFF	TGTGCCAGCAGCCAAAGTTTGCTAGCGGGATACGAGCAGTTCTTC
TRBV7-6	-	TRBJ2-1	TRBD2	CASSLPSGGYNEQFF	TGTGCCAGCAGCTTACCTAGCGGGGGATACAATGAGCAGTTCTTC
TRBV2	-	TRBJ1-1	-	CASIPLDSGGTEAFF	TGTGCCAGCATTCCACTGGACTCTGGCGGGACTGAAGCTTTCTTT
TRBV5-1	-	TRBJ2-5	TRBD1	CASSGQGETQYF	TGCGCCAGCAGCGGACAGGGGGAGACCCAGTACTTC
TRBV28	-	TRBJ1-1	-	CASIAPTASGTEAFF	TGTGCCAGCATAGCCCCGACCGCCTCGGGCACTGAAGCTTTCTTT
TRBV6-5	-	TRBJ1-3	-	CASKGGSGNTIYF	TGTGCCAGCAAGGGAGGGTCTGGAAACACCATATATTTT
TRBV7-9	-	TRBJ2-3	TRBD2	CASSLGLAGLIVSTDTQYF	TGTGCCAGCAGCTTGGGACTAGCGGGACTCATCGTCAGCACAGATACGCAGTATTTT
TRBV14	-	TRBJ1-3	-	CASSQQIGNTIYF	TGTGCCAGCAGCCAACAAATTGGAAACACCATATATTTT
TRBV2	-	TRBJ1-5	-	CASSATGAPNQPQHF	TGTGCCAGCAGTGCGACAGGAGCCCCTAATCAGCCCCAGCATTTT
TRBV7-6	-	TRBJ2-1	-	CASSLSFSSYNEQFF	TGTGCCAGCAGCTTATCGTTCAGCTCCTACAATGAGCAGTTCTTC
TRBV7-9	few	TRBJ2-2	-	CASRMADSYTGELFF	TGTGCCAGCCGAATGGCGGACAGCTACACCGGGGAGCTGTTTTTT
TRBV27	-	TRBJ2-1	-	CASGFEPGQIYNEQFF	TGTGCCAGCGGGTTCGAGCCCGGACAGATCTACAATGAGCAGTTCTTC
TRBV9	-	TRBJ2-7	-	CASSVVGGFAIYEQYF	TGTGCCAGCAGCGTAGTGGGCGGGTTTGCCATCTACGAGCAGTACTTC
TRBV9	-	TRBJ2-2	-	CASSVQEAHPGELFF	TGTGCCAGCAGCGTCCAGGAGGCCCACCCCGGGGAGCTGTTTTTT
TRBV5-4	once	TRBJ2-3	TRBD2	CASSRGGETDTQYF	TGTGCCAGCAGCCGCGGGGGGGAAACAGATACGCAGTATTTT
TRBV4-1	-	TRBJ2-5	-	CASSQEGAGKETQYF	TGCGCCAGCAGCCAAGAAGGGGCAGGGAAGGAGACCCAGTACTTC
TRBV5-5	-	TRBJ1-5	-	CASSLDRVGQPQHF	TGTGCCAGCAGCTTGGACAGGGTAGGTCAGCCCCAGCATTTT
TRBV6-5	-	TRBJ1-3	-	CASSSLGLSGNTIYF	TGTGCCAGCAGCTCACTGGGGCTCTCTGGAAACACCATATATTTT
TRBV27	-	TRBJ2-7	TRBD1	CASSLSPGQPGEQYF	TGTGCCAGCAGTTTATCTCCGGGACAGCCGGGCGAGCAGTACTTC
TRBV7-9	-	TRBJ2-1	TRBD1	CASSLSGQGERPEQFF	TGTGCCAGCAGCTTATCTGGACAGGGAGAAAGGCCTGAGCAGTTCTTC
TRBV28	-	TRBJ2-5	TRBD1	CASSRQGAEETQYF	TGTGCCAGCAGTCGACAGGGGGCGGAGGAGACCCAGTACTTC
TRBV5-1	-	TRBJ1-5	TRBD1	CASSLTGAGEPQHF	TGCGCCAGCAGCCTGACAGGGGCGGGGGAGCCCCAGCATTTT
TRBV28	-	TRBJ1-2	TRBD1	CASSLRQGAIRGYTF	TGTGCCAGCAGTCTACGACAGGGGGCGATCCGAGGCTACACCTTC
TRBV15	-	TRBJ2-7	TRBD2	CATSRAGTSGLYEQYF	TGTGCCACCAGCAGAGCGGGGACTAGCGGCCTCTACGAGCAGTACTTC